These T cell receptor beta chains were read from a single sample in a study of blood T cell repertoires in COVID-19. The repertoire was sequenced with immunoSEQ multiplex PCR; TCRdb's copy has only in-frame clones and lacks some. The table records over 80,000 clones, roughly 90% of them present only once. The specimen sequenced was peripheral blood. The receptors were gathered from a man of 80 years or more with active or convalescent COVID-19. Each CDR3 is given with its conserved first and last residue. Fields, in order: clone size, V gene, CDR3 length, J gene, D gene, CDR3 DNA, CDR3 protein. A D gene is named only where the DNA matches it firmly. Size values are once, few and many counts, or a class for expanded clones, and some rows have none.

>NA|TRBV15|17|TRBJ1-5|NA
TGTGCCACCAGCAGAGATTCGCGACAGCCGACCAGTCAGCCCCAGCATTTT
CATSRDSRQPTSQPQHF
>NA|TRBV7-3|16|TRBJ2-2|NA
TGTGCCAGCAGCCCACCGGGGCAGGGGAGCACCGGGGAGCTGTTTTTT
CASSPPGQGSTGELFF
>NA|TRBV6-4|17|TRBJ2-1|NA
TGTGCCAGCAGTGATCCGTTTAGCGGTTCCTGTGGAGGTGAGCAGTTCTTC
CASSDPFSGSCGGEQFF
>NA|TRBV3-1/TRBV3-2|16|TRBJ2-7|TRBD2
TGTGCCAGCAGCCGGGGACTAGCGGGAGGGGACTACGAGCAGTACTTC
CASSRGLAGGDYEQYF
>NA|TRBV3-1/TRBV3-2|17|TRBJ2-4|NA
TGTGCCAGCAGCCAGGAGGGACTTACAATAGCCAAAAACATTCAGTACTTC
CASSQEGLTIAKNIQYF
>NA|TRBV27|15|TRBJ2-5|TRBD2
TGTGCCAGCAGTTACGGGGGGGCGAGGGTAGAGACCCAGTACTTC
CASSYGGARVETQYF
>NA|TRBV30|16|TRBJ1-6|NA
TGTGCCTGGTCGCGAGACAGGCCTATTAATAATTCACCCCTCCACTTT
CAWSRDRPINNSPLHF
>NA|TRBV5-1|15|TRBJ2-2|TRBD1
TGCGCCAGCAGCTTTAACCAGGGGGCCACCGGGGAGCTGTTTTTT
CASSFNQGATGELFF
>few|TRBV9|16|TRBJ2-3|TRBD2
TGTGCCAGCAGCCTGGGGACTAGCGGGAGGTCAGATACGCAGTATTTT
CASSLGTSGRSDTQYF
>NA|TRBV7-8|15|TRBJ1-6|NA
TGTGCCAGCAGCTTATCCCCAGGGGATAATTCACCCCTCCACTTT
CASSLSPGDNSPLHF
>NA|TRBV7-9|18|TRBJ1-6|NA
TGTGCCAGCAGCTTAAGGACAGCTCTGAGCTCCTATAATTCACCCCTCCACTTT
CASSLRTALSSYNSPLHF
>once|TRBV7-2|13|TRBJ1-5|NA
TGTGCCAGCAGCCTGGCCTGGAATCAGCCCCAGCATTTT
CASSLAWNQPQHF
>NA|TRBV7-8|15|TRBJ1-2|TRBD1
TGTGCCAGCAGCTATAGGACAGGGTGGAACTATGGCTACACCTTC
CASSYRTGWNYGYTF
>NA|TRBV19|15|TRBJ1-5|TRBD1
TGTGCCAGTAGTACTGGGACAGGGCGAAATCAGCCCCAGCATTTT
CASSTGTGRNQPQHF
>NA|TRBV5-1|14|TRBJ2-5|TRBD2
TGCGCCAGCAGCTTTAGCGGGATTAAAGAGACCCAGTACTTC
CASSFSGIKETQYF
>NA|TRBV19|14|TRBJ2-3|NA
TGTGCCAGGGACAGTGTCAATTCCCTGGATACGCAGTATTTT
CARDSVNSLDTQYF
>NA|TRBV7-2|13|TRBJ2-7|TRBD1
TGTGCCAGCAGCAGACAGGGGGCCTACGAGCAGTACTTC
CASSRQGAYEQYF
>NA|TRBV6-4|18|TRBJ1-6|TRBD1
TGTGCCAGCAGTGACTCGCGGGGGACAGGGAAGTACGGTTCACCCCTCCACTTT
CASSDSRGTGKYGSPLHF
>NA|TRBV19|12|TRBJ1-5|NA
TGTGCCAGTTCTGAATTCGGTCAGCCCCAGCATTTT
CASSEFGQPQHF
>few|TRBV3-1/TRBV3-2|14|TRBJ1-3|NA
TGTGCCAGCAGCCAAGGGACAATAGGAAACACCATATATTTT
CASSQGTIGNTIYF
>NA|TRBV5-1|14|TRBJ2-7|NA
TGCGCCAGCAGCCCGGACAAGTCTCTCCACGAGCAGTACTTC
CASSPDKSLHEQYF
>NA|TRBV11-2|14|TRBJ1-6|NA
TGTGCCAGCAGCCCCGATCGGGGTAATTCACCCCTCCACTTT
CASSPDRGNSPLHF
>NA|TRBV5-1|14|TRBJ2-7|TRBD1
TGCGCCAGCAGCGTCCCCGGGACAGGGGGCGAGCAGTACTTC
CASSVPGTGGEQYF
>once|TRBV19|15|TRBJ1-6|TRBD1
TGTGCCAGTAGAACACAGGGGGGAACCAATTCACCCCTCCACTTT
CASRTQGGTNSPLHF
>NA|TRBV6-9|15|TRBJ2-1|NA
TGTGCCAGCAGTTATTGGACTGACAACGACAATGAGCAGTTCTTC
CASSYWTDNDNEQFF
>once|TRBV24-1|13|TRBJ2-1|TRBD2
TGTGCCACCAGTGACCCACGGGGGGGTGAGCAGTTCTTC
CATSDPRGGEQFF
>NA|TRBV5-6|16|TRBJ2-7|NA
TGTGCCAGCAGCTTAATTTACACCTCCAACCCGGGCGAGCAGTACTTC
CASSLIYTSNPGEQYF
>NA|TRBV6-5|15|TRBJ2-1|TRBD1
TGTGCCAGCACTATGGACAGGGGGTTCTACAATGAGCAGTTCTTC
CASTMDRGFYNEQFF
>once|TRBV29-1|12|TRBJ1-1|NA
TGCAGCGTGGTCGACGGGGACACTGAAGCTTTCTTT
CSVVDGDTEAFF
>NA|TRBV6-2/TRBV6-3|14|TRBJ2-7|NA
TGTGCCAGCAGCCCCGGGACACCAACATTTAGGCAGTACTTC
CASSPGTPTFRQYF
>NA|TRBV5-6|13|TRBJ1-4|NA
TGTGCCAGCAGCTTGTATATGGCAGGAAAACTGTTTTTT
CASSLYMAGKLFF
>NA|TRBV27|16|TRBJ2-7|TRBD1
TGTGCCAGCAGTCAAACGATGGGACAGGGGAAGGACGAGCAGTACTTC
CASSQTMGQGKDEQYF
>NA|TRBV2|14|TRBJ1-4|TRBD1
TGTGCCAGGACAGGGGGCCTATCTAATGAAAAACTGTTTTTT
CARTGGLSNEKLFF
>NA|TRBV11-2|13|TRBJ2-7|TRBD2
TGTGCCAGCACCCTTAGCGGGAGCTACGAGCAGTACTTC
CASTLSGSYEQYF
>NA|TRBV19|14|TRBJ1-5|TRBD1
TGTGCCAGTAGTACGGACAGGCGTCTTCAGCCCCAGCATTTT
CASSTDRRLQPQHF
>NA|TRBV5-4|13|TRBJ1-1|NA
TGTGCCAGCAGCTCCCCCTCCGGTACTGAAGCTTTCTTT
CASSSPSGTEAFF
>NA|TRBV4-3|12|TRBJ2-2|NA
TGCGCCAGCGGCGGGAACACCGGGGAGCTGTTTTTT
CASGGNTGELFF
>NA|TRBV7-2|12|TRBJ1-1|NA
TGTGCCAGCAGACACAGGAACACTGAAGCTTTCTTT
CASRHRNTEAFF
>NA|TRBV6-2/TRBV6-3|18|TRBJ2-6|TRBD1
TGTGCCAGCAGTCCCAGACAGGGGGTCAAGTCTGGGGCCAACGTCCTGACTTTC
CASSPRQGVKSGANVLTF
>NA|TRBV5-6|15|TRBJ1-3|NA
TGTGCCAGCAGCTTGGGACACAACTCTGGAAACACCATATATTTT
CASSLGHNSGNTIYF
>NA|TRBV6-5|13|TRBJ1-6|TRBD1
TGTGCCAGCACTCCCCAGGGGGTTTCACCCCTCCACTTT
CASTPQGVSPLHF
>NA|TRBV27|13|TRBJ1-2|NA
TGTGCCAGCAGTTCCAGCCAGGGCGGCGGCTACACCTTC
CASSSSQGGGYTF
>NA|TRBV27|14|TRBJ1-5|NA
TGTGCCAGCAGTTCAGGTCTCCTCAATCAGCCCCAGCATTTT
CASSSGLLNQPQHF
>NA|TRBV4-3|15|TRBJ1-2|TRBD1
TGCGCCAGCAGCCAAGAACAGGGGAATTGGTATGGCTACACCTTC
CASSQEQGNWYGYTF
>few|TRBV5-1|14|TRBJ2-1|NA
TGCGCCAGCAGCTTTAGCGTATCCTACAATGAGCAGTTCTTC
CASSFSVSYNEQFF
>NA|TRBV28|15|TRBJ2-5|TRBD1
TGTGCCAGCAGTTTACCAGGACAGGGACAAGAGACCCAGTACTTC
CASSLPGQGQETQYF
>NA|TRBV7-3|16|TRBJ1-2|TRBD1
TGTGCCAGCAGCTTAATTTCCGGGACAGGGGAATATGGCTACACCTTC
CASSLISGTGEYGYTF
>NA|TRBV14|12|TRBJ2-7|TRBD2
TGTGCCAGCAGCCAAGTGGGGGGGAAGCAGTACTTC
CASSQVGGKQYF
>NA|TRBV14|17|TRBJ2-3|TRBD2
TGTGCCAGCAGCCAAGGGGGACTAGCGGGAACCACAGATACGCAGTATTTT
CASSQGGLAGTTDTQYF
>NA|TRBV4-2|15|TRBJ2-7|TRBD2
TGTGCCAGCAGCCAAGATATAGCGGGGGTCTACGAGCAGTACTTC
CASSQDIAGVYEQYF
>NA|TRBV3-1/TRBV3-2|13|TRBJ1-5|NA
TGTGCCAGCAGCCAAGGGCGCAATCAGCCCCAGCATTTT
CASSQGRNQPQHF